This TCR beta chain was sequenced in a study of shared clonotypes between healthy human individuals. This clone was observed once. Authors' processing steps: Quality scores were absent from the junction-only immunoSEQ sequences, so filtering differed. The protocol was immunoSEQ multiplex PCR, while the TCRdb copy is restricted to in-frame clones and leaves out a portion. V and J calls and clone size follow that table, whereas D and trimming were derived from the DNA. The top ten hold 0.36% of the sample, which has approximately 2.5 million clones, approximately 93% seen once. This CDR3 contains 16 residues. Germline V CDR1 and CDR2: MNHEY, SMNVEV (reference sequence). V lost 7 bases and J lost 6; bases outside the gene matches: 9.

The genes are TRBV27 and TRBJ1-6, with 10 bases that match TRBD1. Sequenced material: naive CD4+ T cells from PBMCs. Subset denoted: CD45RA+ positively selected. This TCR was recovered from a man between 18 and 29 years old in good health. Some clones in this sample may be carry-over from other donors' samples. In DNA, the CDR3 is TGTGCCAGCACCCGACAGGGGGCTAGTCGTAATTCACCCCTCCACTTT. It encodes CASTRQGASRNSPLHF.